The following is a TCR beta chain sequence with its context. These data are taken from a study of blood T cell repertoires in COVID-19. Study context: Samples representing acute and convalescent COVID-19 were sourced from the United States, Italy and Spain.

The CDR3 runs to 14 residues. Trimming took 0 bases from V and 5 from J; bases not matched to a gene: 1. From germline, CDR1 is SEHNR and CDR2 FQNEAQ (reference sequence). Authors' processing steps: Amplifying reference gene primers gave estimates of nucleated cell counts. The data were produced by immunoSEQ multiplex PCR, yet TCRdb's version contains in-frame clones alone and is incomplete. That table is the source of V, J and clone size, and D and trimming were worked out from the DNA. The sample lists about 250,000 clones; around 82% were seen once. This receptor was identified in a man aged 35-49 years with active or convalescent COVID-19. J is TRBJ2-5 and V is TRBV7-9; 9 bases fit TRBD1. Sequencing input: peripheral blood. The CDR3 is CASSLAQGAETQYF. CDR3 coding DNA: TGTGCCAGCAGCTTAGCACAGGGGGCTGAGACCCAGTACTTC.